This passage covers 22 T cell receptor beta chains from one sample sequenced in a study of T-cell reconstitution after alpha-beta-depleted transplantation in children. Researchers prepared the TCRbeta library using unique molecular identifiers, the study reports. Each CDR3 protein gets one entry after TCRdb re-called the PCR reads with MiXCR. The sample yields about 70,000 distinct CDR3 sequences, under 13% seen once. This sample comprised PBMCs, obtained before TCRalphabeta/CD19-depleted stem cell transplant. Every receptor here comes from a boy aged 5-17 years with acute myeloid leukemia, due to receive a stem cell transplant.

In its sample, this clonotype was seen a few times. This chain joins TRBV19 and TRBJ2-3, with D perhaps matching TRBD2 (6 bases). This CDR3 has 15 residues. The V gene's germline CDR1 is LNHDA and CDR2 SQIVND (reference sequence). V gave up 9 bases and J gave up 4 bases, with 20 bases separating them. The CDR3 region has the DNA TGTGCCAGCTCTTCACCCGGGGGACTCGCAGATACGCAGTATTTT. Residues: CASSSPGGLADTQYF.

This clonotype was recorded many times. The chain employs TRBV5-1 and TRBJ2-1, with D unresolved. V was cut by 2 bases and J by 5 bases, with 8 bases left in between. From germline, CDR1 is SGHRS and CDR2 YFSETQ. This CDR3 comprises 13 residues. The CDR3 reads CASSFRSDNEQFF. CDR3 DNA: TGCGCCAGCAGCTTTCGTTCGGACAATGAGCAGTTCTTC.

This chain connects TRBV7-6 to TRBJ2-1, with 9 nucleotides matching TRBD1. CDR1 is SGHVS and CDR2 is FNYEAQ in the germline V gene. With V trimmed by 6 bases and J by 8 bases, 5 bases remained unmatched. The CDR3 is made up of 13 amino acids. CDR3 region: CASRRDRGDEQFF. CDR3 DNA sequence: TGTGCCAGCAGGCGAGACAGGGGGGATGAGCAGTTCTTC. The full variable domain, completed using reference TRBV7-6 and TRBJ2-1, is GAGVSQSPRYKVTKRGQDVALRCDPISGHVSLYWYRQALGQGPEFLTYFNYEAQQDKSGLPNDRFSAERPEGSISTLTIQRTEQRDSAMYRCASRRDRGDEQFFGPGTRLTVL.

This clonotype was seen repeatedly, ten times or more. The chain uses TRBV10-2 and TRBJ1-2; D is possibly TRBD1 (6 bases). CDR3 size: 14 residues. In germline, CDR1 is WSHSY, CDR2 SAAADI. V was cut by 0 bases and J by 4 bases, with 9 bases left in between. Here the CDR3 DNA reads TGCGCCAGCAGTGAGTCCGGGGGCCGCTATGGCTACACCTTC. It specifies CASSESGGRYGYTF.

This clonotype was observed many times. The chain employs TRBV5-6 and TRBJ1-5, with D unclear. Germline V gene data show CDR1 as SGHDT and CDR2 as YYEEEE. Trimming pared 3 bases from V and 1 base from J, leaving 14 bases between. The CDR3 consists of 16 residues. The CDR3 region has the DNA TGTGCCAGCAGCTCCTTGGCCCCGGGGAGCAATCAGCCCCAGCATTTT. Translated: CASSSLAPGSNQPQHF.

This clonotype was counted ten times or more. V and J are TRBV5-1 and TRBJ2-7, with TRBD2 identical over 13 bases. The V gene end was trimmed by 4 bases and the J gene end by 4 bases; junction bases not matched to a gene: 5. CDR1 is SGHRS, CDR2 YFSETQ, per germline. The CDR3 consists of 15 residues. The CDR3 sequence is CASSPGLAGSYEQYV. Here the CDR3 DNA reads TGCGCCAGCAGCCCGGGACTAGCGGGGTCGTACGAGCAGTACGTC.

A word on this clonotype: This may arise from a read error, as a much more abundant clone is one base away. This chain joins TRBV20-1 and TRBJ1-5; D is possibly TRBD1 (5 bases). The CDR3 is 16 amino acids. Germline V gene data show CDR1 as DFQATT and CDR2 as SNEGSKA (reference sequence). CDR3: CCATPIRDGGNQPQHF. The CDR3 DNA reads as TGCTGTGCTACCCCAATCAGGGACGGGGGCAATCAGCCCCAGCATTTT.

There are many counts of this clonotype. The rearrangement joins TRBV29-1 to TRBJ2-5; D might be TRBD2 (5 bases). V lost 6 bases and J 5 bases, leaving 22 bases between the germline ends. Germline-derived CDR1 and CDR2 are SQVTM and ANQGSEA. This CDR3 comprises 15 residues. The CDR3 DNA is TGCAGCGTCGCCTTTCTTTTGGGGAGTATGGAGACCCAGTACTTC. It specifies CSVAFLLGSMETQYF.

This clonotype came up many times. The rearrangement joins TRBV7-9 to TRBJ1-1, with D perhaps matching TRBD1 (6 bases). CDR3 size: 13 residues. Trimming removed 0 bases from V and 4 bases from J, with 6 bases in between. CDR1 and CDR2 (germline): SEHNR, FQNEAQ (reference sequence). Written as DNA, the CDR3 is TGTGCCAGCAGCTTAGCACAGGGCACTGAAGCTTTCTTT. Protein sequence: CASSLAQGTEAFF.

This clonotype has ten or more counts. The V and J genes are TRBV28 and TRBJ1-2; 7 bases fit TRBD1. CDR1 and CDR2 (germline): MDHEN, SYDVKM. This CDR3 is 13 amino acids long. J lost 4 bases, V lost 7 bases, and 6 bases had no gene match. CDR3 loop: CASTFRDSYGYTF. The CDR3 DNA is TGTGCCAGCACTTTCAGGGACAGCTATGGCTACACCTTC.

The CDR3 DNA reads TGTGCCAGCAGCTTGAGCGGGCCCAGCTCCTACGAGCAGTACTTC. Translated: CASSLSGPSSYEQYF. This sequence joins TRBV7-2 and TRBJ2-7; maybe TRBD2 (6 bases). This CDR3 has 15 amino acids. Germline values: CDR1 SGHTA, CDR2 FQGNSA. Trimming left V 3 bases short and J 0 bases short, with 12 bases between.

The chain uses TRBV23-1 and TRBJ1-2; D gene uncertain. Being an ORF, TRBV23-1 has a function that is uncertain. V lost 2 bases and J lost 6, with 19 bases in between. The CDR3 length is 16 residues. The CDR3 sequence is CASSQVIGEEMDGYTF. The DNA for the CDR3 is TGCGCCAGCAGTCAAGTTATAGGCGAGGAGATGGATGGCTACACCTTC.

In this sample, this clonotype turned up many times. The chain carries TRBV5-1 and TRBJ1-1, with 7 bases aligning to TRBD1. V was clipped by 4 bases and J by 1 base; unmatched bases: 4. The CDR3 spans 14 residues. CDR1 and CDR2 (germline): SGHRS, YFSETQ. CDR3 DNA sequence: TGCGCCAGCAGCGTGACAGGGAAGAACACTGAAGCTTTCTTT. This sequence encodes CASSVTGKNTEAFF. Full variable domain (missing parts from reference TRBV5-1 and TRBJ1-1): KAGVTQTPRYLIKTRGQQVTLSCSPISGHRSVSWYQQTPGQGLQFLFEYFSETQRNKGNFPGRFSGRQFSNSRSEMNVSTLELGDSALYLCASSVTGKNTEAFFGQGTRLTVV.

This clonotype has a count of ten or more. The J gene is TRBJ1-1, the V gene TRBV20-1; 7 bases are a match to TRBD1. Germline V lookup: CDR1 DFQATT, CDR2 SNEGSKA (reference sequence). With V trimmed by 6 bases and J by 7 bases, 8 bases remained unmatched. The CDR3 covers 12 residues. For the CDR3, the DNA is TGCAGTGCGATGGGACAGAAGGATGAAGCTTTCTTT. Amino acids: CSAMGQKDEAFF.

This clonotype occurred a few times. The rearrangement links TRBV7-3 to TRBJ2-6, with TRBD1 matching over 7 bases. V lost 5 bases and J lost 0; bases outside the gene matches: 10. Germline V CDR1 and CDR2: SGHTA, FQGTGA. This CDR3 spans 18 amino acids. The DNA of the CDR3 is TGTGCCAGCAGCAGAACCGGGACAGCCCTCTCTGGGGCCAACGTCCTGACTTTC. Translation gives CASSRTGTALSGANVLTF.

At least ten counts were recorded for this clonotype. The rearrangement links TRBV3-1 to TRBJ2-3, with TRBD2 matching 8 bases. The CDR3 spans 15 residues. Germline V gene lookup returns CDR1 LGHDT and CDR2 YNNKEL (reference sequence). V lost 7 bases, J lost 0 bases, and 6 bases stayed unmatched. The CDR3 nucleotides read TGTGCCAGCACCCTTATAGCGGGGAGCACAGATACGCAGTATTTT. As protein: CASTLIAGSTDTQYF.

In this sample, this clonotype turned up many times. The V gene is TRBV20-1, the J gene TRBJ2-1, with D perhaps matching TRBD2 (6 bases). In germline, CDR1 is DFQATT, CDR2 SNEGSKA (reference sequence). Trimming took off 3 bases at V and 8 bases at J, with 20 bases between the two ends. There are 15 residues in the CDR3. CDR3 coding DNA: TGCAGTGCTAGGGACTATCGTTTACCAGCCGATGAGCAGTTCTTC. Protein sequence: CSARDYRLPADEQFF.

This clonotype was seen at least ten times. The chain carries TRBV7-9 and TRBJ1-1, with D possibly TRBD1 on 5 matching bases. In germline, CDR1 is SEHNR, CDR2 FQNEAQ (reference sequence). The CDR3 has 14 amino acids. The germline V and J ends were trimmed by 0 bases and 2 bases, with 7 bases remaining between them. The CDR3 protein is CASSLAQANTEAFF. DNA for the CDR3: TGTGCCAGCAGCTTAGCACAGGCCAACACTGAAGCTTTCTTT.

Concerning this clonotype: One end of the junction does not line up with germline, which may come from a read error. The J gene is TRBJ1-1, the V gene TRBV5-1; TRBD1 matches at 9 bases. This CDR3 has 18 amino acids. Germline V CDR1 and CDR2: SGHRS, YFSETQ. The CDR3 reads CASSLEGQGFSKNTDAFF. CDR3 coding DNA: TGCGCCAGCAGCTTGGAGGGACAGGGATTTTCAAAGAACACTGACGCTTTCTTT.

This clonotype was counted at least ten times. The chain combines TRBV12-3 or TRBV12-4 with TRBJ2-1; D call uncertain. V was clipped by 1 base and J by 2 bases, with 6 bases between them. The CDR3 loop spans 14 amino acids. This CDR3 reads CASSLVGAYNEQFF. CDR3 bases: TGTGCCAGCAGTTTAGTTGGGGCCTACAATGAGCAGTTCTTC.

This clonotype was counted ten times or more. The chain employs TRBV24-1 and TRBJ2-7, with a possible D match to TRBD2 (5 bases). Germline V gives CDR1 KGHDR, CDR2 SFDVKD. V lost 1 base and J lost 0, with 12 bases in between. The CDR3 covers 16 residues. CDR3 nucleotides: TGTGCCACCAGTGATTTCCCGGGGTCGCTCTCCTACGAGCAGTACTTC. It encodes CATSDFPGSLSYEQYF.

This clonotype was counted ten times or more. The chain recombines TRBV29-1 with TRBJ2-7; D is uncertain. With 6 bases removed from V and 4 bases from J, the gap between germline ends came to 10 bases. This CDR3 spans 11 amino acids. From germline, CDR1 is SQVTM and CDR2 ANQGSEA. The CDR3 DNA follows: TGCAGCGTCCCAATCGGATACGAGCAGTACTTC. Its translation: CSVPIGYEQYF.